A single T cell receptor (beta chain) is shown here with its context. Clones were sequenced by immunoSEQ multiplex PCR, and TCRdb holds only the in-frame ones, with some missing. Here the sample spans 24,000 or so clones, about 73% being singletons. This sample is drawn from a study of radiotherapy plus CTLA-4 blockade in lung cancer. For the study at large: Objective responses arose in about 17% of patients, and approximately 31% experienced disease control.

CDR1 is MDHEN and CDR2 is SYDVKM in the germline V gene. Trimming removed 3 bases from V and 4 bases from J, with 15 bases in between. The CDR3 is 15 amino acids. Material: peripheral blood, obtained from a patient treated with radiotherapy plus ipilimumab. The chain combines TRBV28 with TRBJ1-1; D is ambiguous. The receptor comes from a human donor with non-small cell lung cancer who had stable disease on radiotherapy plus ipilimumab. The CDR3 region has the DNA TGTGCCAGCAGTTTGCTGCTAAGCTTAACCACTGAAGCTTTCTTT. Translating it yields CASSLLLSLTTEAFF.